This entry concerns a single T cell receptor (beta chain). What it binds is unknown. The V end lost 3 bases, the J end lost 2 bases, and 12 bases lay between the germline ends. Germline V gene data show CDR1 as SGHDT and CDR2 as YYEEEE. CDR3 length: 14 amino acids. Sequenced patients had shown CD8+CD57+ cell expansion by flow cytometry. There were no patients without severe acquired aplastic anemia. The data stem from a study of CD8+CD57+ T cells in acquired aplastic anemia. Study outcomes and limitations: Overlapping CD8+ CDR3 repertoires of patients and controls contained approximately 28 shared sequences.

CDR3 and TCR beta VDJ profiling relied on genomic DNA as the template. TCRdb reprocessed the reads with MiXCR, giving one entry per CDR3 protein. Among around 180,000 distinct CDR3 sequences, about 44% were seen once, and the ten largest hold around 13%. The V call is TRBV5-6, the J call TRBJ2-7; TRBD2 is a possible D gene (6 bases). This sequence was found in a human donor with aplastic anemia. The sequencing input was sorted CD4+, CD8+, or CD8+CD57+ T cells (not recorded which) from PBMCs. The CDR3, as DNA: TGTGCCAGCAGCTCCCGGGGGTCCGCCTACGAGCAGTACTTC. Amino acid sequence: CASSSRGSAYEQYF.